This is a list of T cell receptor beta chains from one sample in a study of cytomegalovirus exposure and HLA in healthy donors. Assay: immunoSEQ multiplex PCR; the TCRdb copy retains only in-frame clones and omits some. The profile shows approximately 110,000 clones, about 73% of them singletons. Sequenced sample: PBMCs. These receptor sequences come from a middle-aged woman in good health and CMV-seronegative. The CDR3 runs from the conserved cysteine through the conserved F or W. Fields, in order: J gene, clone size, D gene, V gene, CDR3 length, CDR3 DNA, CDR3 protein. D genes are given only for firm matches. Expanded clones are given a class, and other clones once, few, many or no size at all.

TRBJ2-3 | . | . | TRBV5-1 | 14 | TGCGCCAGCAGCTTGCGGGAAGCGACAGATACGCAGTATTTT | CASSLREATDTQYF
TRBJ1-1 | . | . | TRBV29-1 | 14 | TGCAGCGCTGACCAGGTACGGGGGGTCACTGAAGCTTTCTTT | CSADQVRGVTEAFF
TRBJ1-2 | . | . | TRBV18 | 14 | TGTGCCAGCTCACCGCGCCAGGGAAACTATGGCTACACCTTC | CASSPRQGNYGYTF
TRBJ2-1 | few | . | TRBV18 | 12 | TGTGCCAGCTCCCCTACGGGATATGAGCAGTTCTTC | CASSPTGYEQFF
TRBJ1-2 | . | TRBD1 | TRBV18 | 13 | TGTGCCAGCTCACCTCGACAGGGGGATGGCTACACCTTC | CASSPRQGDGYTF
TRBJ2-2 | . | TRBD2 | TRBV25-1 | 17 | TGTGCCAGCAGTGAATATCGACTAGCGGGAGACACCGGGGAGCTGTTTTTT | CASSEYRLAGDTGELFF
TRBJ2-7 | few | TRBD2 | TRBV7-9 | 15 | TGTGCCAGCAGCTCCTCAGCGGGAGCCGGCCGCGAGCAGTACTTC | CASSSSAGAGREQYF
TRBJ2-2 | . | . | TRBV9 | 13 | TGTGCCAGCAGCCTCACAGGGATCGGGGAGCTGTTTTTT | CASSLTGIGELFF
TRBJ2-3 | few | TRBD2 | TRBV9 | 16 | TGTGCCAGCAGCGCCGGACTAGCGGGGCACACAGATACGCAGTATTTT | CASSAGLAGHTDTQYF
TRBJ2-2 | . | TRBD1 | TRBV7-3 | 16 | TGTGCCAGCAGCTTAACAAGGGACAGGGCGGCCGGGGAGCTGTTTTTT | CASSLTRDRAAGELFF
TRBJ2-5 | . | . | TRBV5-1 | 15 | TGCGCCAGCAGCTTGCAGGGATCCTCAGCGGAGACCCAGTACTTC | CASSLQGSSAETQYF
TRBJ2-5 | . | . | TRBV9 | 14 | TGTGCCAGCAGCGCAGGGACCTTGCGGGGGACCCAGTACTTC | CASSAGTLRGTQYF
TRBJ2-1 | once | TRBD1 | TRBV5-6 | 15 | TGTGCCAGCAGCGCCACGGGACAGGGTACCCATGAGCAGTTCTTC | CASSATGQGTHEQFF
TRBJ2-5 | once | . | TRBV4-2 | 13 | TGTGCCAGCAGCCAAAACGGGGGAGAGACCCAGTACTTC | CASSQNGGETQYF
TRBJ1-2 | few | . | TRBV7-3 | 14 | TGTGCCAGCAGCGACCTAGACAGATTGGATGGCTACACCTTC | CASSDLDRLDGYTF
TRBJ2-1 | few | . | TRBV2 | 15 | TGTGCCAGCAGTGAAGGCCAGGGGACCTACAATGAGCAGTTCTTC | CASSEGQGTYNEQFF
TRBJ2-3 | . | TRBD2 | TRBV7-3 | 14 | TGTGCCAGCAATAGCGGGGGGGTGGGAGATACGCAGTATTTT | CASNSGGVGDTQYF
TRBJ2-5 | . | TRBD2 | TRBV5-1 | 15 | TGCGCCAGCAGCTTGGCCTCTAGCGGGCAAGAGACCCAGTACTTC | CASSLASSGQETQYF
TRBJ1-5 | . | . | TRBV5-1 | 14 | TGCGCCAGCAGCTTCGGTGAGAGCAATCAGCCCCAGCATTTT | CASSFGESNQPQHF
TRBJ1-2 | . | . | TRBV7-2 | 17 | TGTGCCAGCAGCTTGACCGGCAGCGGGGCCACTAACTATGGCTACACCTTC | CASSLTGSGATNYGYTF
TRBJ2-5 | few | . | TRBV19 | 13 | TGTGCCAGTAGTATTTCAGCGCAAGAGACCCAGTACTTC | CASSISAQETQYF
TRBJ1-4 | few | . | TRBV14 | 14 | TGTGCCAGCAGCCAAGATTACACTGCGGGGAAACTGTTTTTT | CASSQDYTAGKLFF
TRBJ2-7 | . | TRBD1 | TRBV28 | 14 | TGTGCCAGCAGTCCCGGGACAGGGGTCGCCGAGCAGTACTTC | CASSPGTGVAEQYF
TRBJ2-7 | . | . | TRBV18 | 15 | TGTGCCAGCTCACCAGGGCAGGCGAGCTCCTACGAGCAGTACTTC | CASSPGQASSYEQYF
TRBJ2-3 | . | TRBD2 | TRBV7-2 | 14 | TGTGCCAGCAGCTTGGGACTAGCGGGAGATACGCAGTATTTT | CASSLGLAGDTQYF
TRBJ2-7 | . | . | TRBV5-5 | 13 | TGTGCCAGCAACAAGTGGGAGTTGAACGAGCAGTACTTC | CASNKWELNEQYF
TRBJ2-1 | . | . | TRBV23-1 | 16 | TGCGCCAGCAGTCCCCGACAGGGAGGCCTCTATGATGAGCAGTTCTTC | CASSPRQGGLYDEQFF
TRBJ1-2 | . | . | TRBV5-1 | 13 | TGCGCCAGCAGCCGTACAGGAGACTATGGCTACACCTTC | CASSRTGDYGYTF
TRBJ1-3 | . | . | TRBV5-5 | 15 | TGTGCCAGCAGCTTGGACAGGGCCTCTGGAAACACCATATATTTT | CASSLDRASGNTIYF
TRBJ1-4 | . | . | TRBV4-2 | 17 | TGTGCCAGCAGCCAAGATCGGGTGGAGGGATTTAATGAAAAACTGTTTTTT | CASSQDRVEGFNEKLFF
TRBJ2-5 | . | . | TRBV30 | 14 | TGTGCCTGGAGTTCGGGCCTAGCCCGAGAGACCCAGTACTTC | CAWSSGLARETQYF
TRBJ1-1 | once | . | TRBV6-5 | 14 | TGTGCCAGCAGTAGCGGGACCCCGGGTAATGAAGCTTTCTTT | CASSSGTPGNEAFF
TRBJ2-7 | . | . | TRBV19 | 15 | TGTGCCAGATTCAGTCGGGGTGGCTTTCTCTACGAGCAGTACTTC | CARFSRGGFLYEQYF
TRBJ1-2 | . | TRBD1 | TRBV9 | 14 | TGTGCCAGCAGCGCGGGGACAGGGTTGTACGGCTACACCTTC | CASSAGTGLYGYTF
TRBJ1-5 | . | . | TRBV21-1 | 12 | TGTGCCAGCAGCGAAACATTGAAGCCCCAGCATTTT | CASSETLKPQHF
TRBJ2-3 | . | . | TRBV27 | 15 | TGTGCCAGCAGTTTGGCGCGGAGGGGCACAGATACGCAGTATTTT | CASSLARRGTDTQYF
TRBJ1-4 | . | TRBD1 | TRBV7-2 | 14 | TGTGCCAGCAGACAGGGGTCATCTAATGAAAAACTGTTTTTT | CASRQGSSNEKLFF
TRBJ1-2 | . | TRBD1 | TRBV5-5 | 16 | TGTGCCAGCAGCCTGGCCCCCGGACAGGGTAACTATGGCTACACCTTC | CASSLAPGQGNYGYTF
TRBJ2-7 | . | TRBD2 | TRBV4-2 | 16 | TGTGCCAGCAGCCAAGAGATAGCGGGTGGGTCCTACGAGCAGTACTTC | CASSQEIAGGSYEQYF
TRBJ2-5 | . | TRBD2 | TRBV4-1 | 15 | TGCGCCAGCAGCCAAAGACTAGCGGGGGGGGAGACCCAGTACTTC | CASSQRLAGGETQYF
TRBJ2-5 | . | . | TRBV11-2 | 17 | TGTGCCAGCAGCTATCGGTTAAACCGGGACATACGAGAGGCCCAGTACTTC | CASSYRLNRDIREAQYF
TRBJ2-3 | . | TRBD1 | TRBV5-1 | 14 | TGCGCCAGCAGCTCAGGACAGGGGGCGATTACGCAGTATTTT | CASSSGQGAITQYF
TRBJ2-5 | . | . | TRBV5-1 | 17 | TGCGCCAGCAGCCCATGGGGAGGAAGGGCTTGGGAGGAGACCCAGTACTTC | CASSPWGGRAWEETQYF
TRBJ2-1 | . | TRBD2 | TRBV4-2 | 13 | TGTGCCAGCAGCCAAGATTCTAGCGGGGGGCAGTTCTTC | CASSQDSSGGQFF